Following are 3 T cell receptor beta chains from one sample sequenced in a study of PD-L1 blockade in urothelial cancer. Described time point: peripheral blood 6 weeks after treatment start. The data were produced by immunoSEQ multiplex PCR, yet TCRdb's version contains in-frame clones alone and is incomplete. Of tens of thousands of clones in the sample, more than 75% were seen once. Source: PBMCs, taken around atezolizumab (anti-PD-L1) treatment. Every receptor here comes from a man between 60 and 75 years old with urothelial cancer.

The chain employs TRBV4-1 and TRBJ2-7; TRBD1 agrees at 8 bases. CDR1 is MGHRA and CDR2 is YSYEKL in the germline V gene. The CDR3 runs 15 residues. V lost 1 base, J lost 7 bases, and 9 bases stayed unmatched. The chain's CDR3 is CASSQAPGGWGEQYF. The CDR3 region has the DNA TGCGCCAGCAGCCAAGCCCCAGGGGGCTGGGGGGAGCAGTACTTC.

The chain is built from TRBV7-2 and TRBJ2-4, with TRBD1 matching 8 bases. Germline V gene lookup returns CDR1 SGHTA and CDR2 FQGNSA. J was trimmed by 8 bases and V by 4 bases; bases with no gene match: 4. This CDR3 comprises 13 residues. The CDR3 spells CASSSQGADIQYF. The CDR3 DNA reads as TGTGCCAGCAGCTCCCAGGGGGCTGACATTCAGTACTTC.

The rearrangement uses TRBV2 and TRBJ1-2; possibly TRBD1 for D (6 bases). V lost 6 bases and J 12 bases, leaving 11 bases between the germline ends. This CDR3 contains 10 residues. Germline CDR1 reads SNHLY; CDR2 reads FYNNEI. In DNA, the CDR3 is TGTGCCAGCAGGGCAGGGGTAGACACCTTC. The encoded protein is CASRAGVDTF.